Following are 14 T cell receptor beta chains from one sample sequenced in a study of radiation and T cells in renal cell carcinoma. Time point: blood 4 weeks post-SBRT, at nephrectomy. Specified treatment: 15 Gy SBRT to primary tumor, nephrectomy 4 weeks later. The method was immunoSEQ multiplex PCR; TCRdb's version includes in-frame clones alone and lacks a portion of them. The data hold around 45,000 clones, with nearly 85% observed a single time. The source material was blood, sampled from a patient whose treatment included radiotherapy and nephrectomy. These receptors were collected from a woman in her seventies with renal cell carcinoma.

The chain couples TRBV6-1 to TRBJ2-5, with 13 bases fitting TRBD2. The germline gives CDR1 MNHNS, CDR2 SASEGT. The CDR3 extends over 15 amino acids. The ends lost 7 bases at V and 5 bases at J; junction bases unmatched: 7. The CDR3 DNA sequence: TGTGCCAGCACTGGGACTAGCGGGGTCGTGGAGACCCAGTACTTC. Translated, it gives CASTGTSGVVETQYF.

Many counts were recorded for this clone. CDR3 in DNA: TGTGCCACCTTGGAGGGGAACTCCTACGAGCAGTACTTC. It codes for CATLEGNSYEQYF. V gene TRBV6-1 combines with J gene TRBJ2-7; a possible D gene is TRBD2 (6 bases). The V end was cut by 10 bases, the J end by 0 bases, with 13 bases between. Germline CDR1 and CDR2: MNHNS and SASEGT. The CDR3 consists of 13 residues.

This clone was observed a few times. The V and J genes are TRBV5-5 and TRBJ2-7; D gene ambiguous. CDR1 SGHKS and CDR2 YYEKEE come from the germline V gene (reference sequence). The CDR3 is 13 amino acids. The V end was cut by 1 base, the J end by 4 bases, with 9 bases between. This chain's CDR3 is CASSLLLDYEQYF. In DNA form, the CDR3 reads TGTGCCAGCAGCTTGCTACTGGATTACGAGCAGTACTTC.

The rearrangement links TRBV19 to TRBJ2-2; D may correspond to TRBD1 or TRBD2 (5 bases each). Trimming cost V 2 bases and J 4 bases, with 14 bases left between them. This CDR3 is 16 amino acids long. Germline values: CDR1 LNHDA, CDR2 SQIVND (reference sequence). CDR3 DNA sequence: TGTGCCAGTAGTATACAGGGTACACGGGGCACCGGGGAGCTGTTTTTT. This translates into CASSIQGTRGTGELFF.

The chain employs TRBV5-1 and TRBJ2-5; no clear D. V was clipped by 0 bases and J by 1 base, with 7 bases between them. Germline CDR1 SGHRS, CDR2 YFSETQ. CDR3 size: 14 residues. CDR3 bases: TGCGCCAGCAGCTTGGGCCGAAGCCAAGAGACCCAGTACTTC. As protein: CASSLGRSQETQYF. Full variable domain (rest looked up from reference TRBV5-1 and TRBJ2-5): KAGVTQTPRYLIKTRGQQVTLSCSPISGHRSVSWYQQTPGQGLQFLFEYFSETQRNKGNFPGRFSGRQFSNSRSEMNVSTLELGDSALYLCASSLGRSQETQYFGPGTRLLVL.

V is TRBV7-3 and J is TRBJ1-2; 11 bases map to TRBD1. CDR1 is SGHTA, CDR2 FQGTGA, per germline. CDR3 size: 15 residues. The junction had 10 bases not matched to a gene; V was cut back by 5 bases and J by 8 bases. The CDR3 is CASSPGTGGMWGYTF. As DNA, the CDR3 is TGTGCCAGCAGCCCCGGGACAGGGGGTATGTGGGGCTACACCTTC.

The CDR3 nucleotides read TGTGCCAGCAGTTCGTTAGATGGGGGGTCGTACAATGAGCAGTTCTTC. It encodes CASSSLDGGSYNEQFF. V and J are TRBV7-8 and TRBJ2-1; TRBD2 might be the D (6 bases). Germline CDR1 reads SGHVS; CDR2 reads FQNEAQ. Trimming removed 6 bases from V and 4 bases from J, with 19 bases in between. This CDR3 region has 16 residues.

The chain employs TRBV30 and TRBJ1-4; D perhaps matches TRBD1 (6 bases). The CDR3 covers 13 residues. Looked up from germline, CDR1 is GTSNPN and CDR2 is SVGIG (reference sequence). Trimming stripped 5 bases from V and 3 bases from J, with 10 bases between. CDR3 coding DNA: TGTGCCTGGCGACAGGCCCCTAATGAAAAACTGTTTTTT. Its translation: CAWRQAPNEKLFF.

The V and J genes are TRBV18 and TRBJ2-7; D gene uncertain. From germline, CDR1 is KGHSH and CDR2 LQKENI. There are 13 residues in the CDR3. Trimming removed 1 base from V and 5 bases from J, with 9 bases in between. CDR3 sequence (DNA): TGTGCCAGCTCACCACTACAGACGAACGAGCAGTACTTC. Amino acids: CASSPLQTNEQYF.

The V gene is TRBV19, the J gene TRBJ2-2, with D maybe TRBD2 (5 bases). The CDR3 extends over 14 amino acids. Germline V lookup: CDR1 LNHDA, CDR2 SQIVND (reference sequence). V shed 4 bases and J shed 5 bases, with 11 bases lying between them. The CDR3 sequence: CASSTTGLTGELFF. In nucleotides, the CDR3 is TGTGCCAGTAGTACCACCGGACTTACCGGGGAGCTGTTTTTT.

This rearrangement joins TRBV21-1 to TRBJ1-2; the D call TRBD1 from the table was never checked on the DNA. TRBV21-1 is flagged as a pseudogene. This CDR3 comprises 14 residues. The CDR3 reads CASSNGRGGYGYTF. The CDR3 DNA is TGTGCCAGCAGCAACGGTAGGGGTGGGTATGGCTACACCTTC.

The chain employs TRBV7-8 and TRBJ2-2; D tentatively fits TRBD1 or TRBD2 (5 bases each). The CDR3 loop spans 14 amino acids. V gave up 5 bases and J gave up 5 bases, with 12 bases separating them. Germline CDR1 and CDR2: SGHVS and FQNEAQ. The CDR3 loop reads CASSLGTVTGELFF. The DNA of the CDR3 is TGTGCCAGCAGCCTCGGGACGGTGACCGGGGAGCTGTTTTTT.

The chain has TRBV7-3 and TRBJ2-2; D ambiguous. The CDR3 has 14 amino acids. Germline V CDR1 and CDR2: SGHTA, FQGTGA. V was clipped by 5 bases and J by 6 bases, with 13 bases between them. The CDR3 region has the DNA TGTGCCAGCAGCCCGCTGAGTAGGGCCGGGGAGCTGTTTTTT. This sequence encodes CASSPLSRAGELFF.

The V and J genes are TRBV5-1 and TRBJ2-5, with 10 nucleotides matching TRBD2. The CDR3 runs to 15 residues. Germline V CDR1 and CDR2: SGHRS, YFSETQ. Trimming cost V 2 bases and J 5 bases; bases outside gene matches: 6. The CDR3 loop reads CASSLAGGPGETQYF. The CDR3 region has the DNA TGCGCCAGCAGCTTAGCGGGGGGGCCCGGGGAGACCCAGTACTTC. Full variable domain (outside the CDR3, taken from reference TRBV5-1 and TRBJ2-5): KAGVTQTPRYLIKTRGQQVTLSCSPISGHRSVSWYQQTPGQGLQFLFEYFSETQRNKGNFPGRFSGRQFSNSRSEMNVSTLELGDSALYLCASSLAGGPGETQYFGPGTRLLVL.